This T cell receptor (beta chain) was sequenced for a study of brain T cells in children with intractable seizures. Findings and caveats of the study: Only CDR3 sequence similarity suggested viral specificity, without known HCMV serostatus.

The sequenced cases were selected for having the highest brain T cell transcript signatures. Patients received at least one anti-epileptic drug before surgery. The protocol was immunoSEQ multiplex PCR, while the TCRdb copy is restricted to in-frame clones and leaves out a portion. Here the sample spans 55,000 to 80,000 clones, approximately 95% being singletons. In regard to this clone: Its antigen is as yet unknown.

The clonotype was recovered from a boy less than two years old with focal cortical dysplasia and intractable seizures. This sample comprised peripheral blood, obtained at surgery.

CDR3: CATSREVTGNLQPQHF. The CDR3 region has the DNA TGTGCCACCAGCAGAGAGGTAACAGGGAATTTGCAGCCCCAGCATTTT. This chain uses TRBV15 with TRBJ1-5, with a tentative D call TRBD1 (6 bases). Per the germline V gene, CDR1 is LNHNV and CDR2 is YYDKDF (reference sequence). Trimming took off 0 bases at V and 7 bases at J, with 16 bases between the two ends. This CDR3 has 16 amino acids.